The TCR beta chain described here comes from a study of T cell responses to AZD1222 COVID-19 vaccine. Study observations and caveats: Reportedly, close to half of spike-specific TCRs are directed against unmutated variant regions.

Measured with immunoSEQ multiplex PCR; TCRdb has only the in-frame clones, and not every one. This sample carries around 58,000 clones, roughly 84% of them seen once, and the ten largest clones take approximately 20%. In the case of this clone: Its antigen is not known.

V dropped 5 bases and J dropped 5 bases, with 9 bases sitting between them. Germline V CDR1 and CDR2: SEHNR, FQNEAQ (reference sequence). This CDR3 comprises 12 residues. Material: peripheral blood, obtained on day 0 of AZD1222 vaccination. The TCR comes from an adult in good health. V usage is TRBV7-9 and J usage is TRBJ1-2; D is uncertain. CDR3: CASSPSTYGYTF. CDR3 bases: TGTGCCAGCAGCCCGAGTACTTATGGCTACACCTTC. The full variable domain, rest sourced from reference TRBV7-9 and TRBJ1-2, is DTGVSQNPRHKITKRGQNVTFRCDPISEHNRLYWYRQTLGQGPEFLTYFQNEAQLEKSRLLSDRFSAERPKGSFSTLEIQRTEQGDSAMYLCASSPSTYGYTFGSGTRLTVV.